This T cell receptor beta chain was observed in a study of shared clonotypes between healthy human individuals. Naive CD8 cells were CD45RO-negative, positively selected for CCR7, excluding terminally differentiated effector memory CD45RA+ cells. TCRdb's copy holds only in-frame clones and misses some; the assay was immunoSEQ multiplex PCR. The sample lists millions of clones, just under 95% seen once, with 0.85% to 1.3% in the top ten. The V end was cut by 7 bases, the J end by 4 bases, with 9 bases between. The CDR3 length is 12 residues. Germline-derived CDR1 and CDR2 are SGHTA and FQGNSA. The material sequenced was naive CD8+ T cells sorted from blood. The receptor comes from a man between 18 and 35 years old in good health. V and J are TRBV7-2 and TRBJ2-3; no definite D call. As DNA, the CDR3 is TGTGCCAGCAACTCCCGGTCAGATACGCAGTATTTT. It yields the protein CASNSRSDTQYF. Full variable domain (remainder filled in from reference TRBV7-2 and TRBJ2-3): GAGVSQSPSNKVTEKGKDVELRCDPISGHTALYWYRQSLGQGLEFLIYFQGNSAPDKSGLPSDRFSAERTGGSVSTLTIQRTQQEDSAVYLCASNSRSDTQYFGPGTRLTVL.